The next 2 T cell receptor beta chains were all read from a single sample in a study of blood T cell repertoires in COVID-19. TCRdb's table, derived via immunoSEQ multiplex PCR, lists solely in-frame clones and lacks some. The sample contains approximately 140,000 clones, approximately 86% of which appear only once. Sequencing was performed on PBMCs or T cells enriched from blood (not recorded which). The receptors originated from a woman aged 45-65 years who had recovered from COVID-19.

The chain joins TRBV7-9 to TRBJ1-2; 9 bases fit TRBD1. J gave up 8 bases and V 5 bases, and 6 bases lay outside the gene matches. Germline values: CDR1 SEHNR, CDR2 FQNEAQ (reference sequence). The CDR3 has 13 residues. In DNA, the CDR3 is TGTGCCAGCAGCCCACAGGGGGCTGCCGGCTACACCTTC. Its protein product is CASSPQGAAGYTF.

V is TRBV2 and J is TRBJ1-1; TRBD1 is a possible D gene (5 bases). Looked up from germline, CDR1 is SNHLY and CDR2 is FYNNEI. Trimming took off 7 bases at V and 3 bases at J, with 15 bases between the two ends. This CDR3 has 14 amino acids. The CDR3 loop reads CASTFGGKDTEAFF. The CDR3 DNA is TGTGCCAGCACCTTTGGGGGGAAGGACACTGAAGCTTTCTTT.